This TCR beta chain was found in a study of memory CD4+ T cells and cytomegalovirus serostatus. About the research overall: Donors were healthy Belgian adults, several CMV seropositive and under 30 seronegative.

A word on this clone: Its antigen is still unknown.

Germline CDR1 reads SGHTA; CDR2 reads FQGNSA. V was clipped by 8 bases and J by 7 bases; unmatched bases: 11. The CDR3 has 14 amino acids. Per the authors' pipeline: After removing out-of-frame reads, over 2 million distinct TCRbeta sequences remained. The table came from immunoSEQ multiplex PCR; TCRdb's copy has only in-frame clones and leaves some out. V and J calls and clone size are those listed in that table; D and trimming were worked out from the DNA. The table shows about 41,000 clones, with 75% to 85% occurring only once. Single viable CD3+CD4+CD8-CD45RO+ cells were sorted as the memory CD4+ T cells. Serostatus was set by detecting CMV pp150, pp28, p38, p52 IgG. General study points: A US-trained random forest predicted CMV serostatus with median AUC around 0.93.

The sequencing sample was made of memory CD4+ T cells from blood. This sequence joins TRBV7-2 and TRBJ2-4; 7 bases map to TRBD1. The clonotype was recovered from an adult in good health and CMV-seronegative. DNA of the CDR3: TGTGCCAGCGATGAGGGGGCGGTGGGGAACATTCAGTACTTC. Protein sequence: CASDEGAVGNIQYF.